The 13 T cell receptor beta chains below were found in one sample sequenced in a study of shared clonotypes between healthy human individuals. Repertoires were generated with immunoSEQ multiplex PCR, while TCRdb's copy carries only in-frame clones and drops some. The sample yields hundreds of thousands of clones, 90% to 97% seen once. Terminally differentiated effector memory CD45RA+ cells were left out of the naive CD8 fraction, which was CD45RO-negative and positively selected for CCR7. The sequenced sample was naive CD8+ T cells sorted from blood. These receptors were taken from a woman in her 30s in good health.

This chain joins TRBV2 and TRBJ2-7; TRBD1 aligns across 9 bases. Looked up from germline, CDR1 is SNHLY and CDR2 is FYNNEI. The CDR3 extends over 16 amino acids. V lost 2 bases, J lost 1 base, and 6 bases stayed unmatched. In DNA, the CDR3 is TGTGCCAGCAGTGAATGGATGACAGGGGGATCCTACGAGCAGTACTTC. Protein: CASSEWMTGGSYEQYF.

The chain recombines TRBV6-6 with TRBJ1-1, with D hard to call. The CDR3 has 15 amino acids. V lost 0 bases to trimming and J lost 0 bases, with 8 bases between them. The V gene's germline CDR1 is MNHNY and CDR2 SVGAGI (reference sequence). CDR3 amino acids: CASSYSEQMNTEAFF. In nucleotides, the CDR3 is TGTGCCAGCAGTTACTCGGAGCAGATGAACACTGAAGCTTTCTTT.

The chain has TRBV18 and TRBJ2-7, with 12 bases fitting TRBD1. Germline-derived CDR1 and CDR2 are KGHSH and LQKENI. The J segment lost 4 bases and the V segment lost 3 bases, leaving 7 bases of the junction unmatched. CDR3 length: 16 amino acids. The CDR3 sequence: CASSPTPGQGAYEQYF. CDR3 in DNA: TGTGCCAGCTCACCTACTCCGGGACAGGGGGCTTACGAGCAGTACTTC.

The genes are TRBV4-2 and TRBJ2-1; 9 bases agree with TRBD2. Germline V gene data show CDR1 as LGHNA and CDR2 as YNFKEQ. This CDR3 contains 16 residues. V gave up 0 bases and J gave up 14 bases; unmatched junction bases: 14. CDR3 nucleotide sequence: TGTGCCAGCAGCCAAGACTTAGCGGGAGCGGCCTTCCTAGAGTTCTTC. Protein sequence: CASSQDLAGAAFLEFF.

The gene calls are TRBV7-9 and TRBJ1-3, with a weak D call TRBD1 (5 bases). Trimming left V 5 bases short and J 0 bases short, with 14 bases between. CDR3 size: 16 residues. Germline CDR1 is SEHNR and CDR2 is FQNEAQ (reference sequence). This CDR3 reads CASSQPDISSGNTIYF. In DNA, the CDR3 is TGTGCCAGCAGCCAACCGGACATTAGCTCTGGAAACACCATATATTTT.

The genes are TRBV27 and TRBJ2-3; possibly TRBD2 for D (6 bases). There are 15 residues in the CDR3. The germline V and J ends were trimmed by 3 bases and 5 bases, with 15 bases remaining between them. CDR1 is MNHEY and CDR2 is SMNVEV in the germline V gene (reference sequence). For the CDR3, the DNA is TGTGCCAGCAGTTTCCTCGGGGGTATGGGAGATACGCAGTATTTT. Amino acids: CASSFLGGMGDTQYF.

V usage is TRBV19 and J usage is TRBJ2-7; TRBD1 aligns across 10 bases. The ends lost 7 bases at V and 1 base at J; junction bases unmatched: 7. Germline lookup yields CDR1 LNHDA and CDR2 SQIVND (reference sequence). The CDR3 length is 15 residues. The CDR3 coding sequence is TGTGCCAGTAAGTTAGGGACAGGGGATTCCTACGAGCAGTACTTC. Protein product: CASKLGTGDSYEQYF.

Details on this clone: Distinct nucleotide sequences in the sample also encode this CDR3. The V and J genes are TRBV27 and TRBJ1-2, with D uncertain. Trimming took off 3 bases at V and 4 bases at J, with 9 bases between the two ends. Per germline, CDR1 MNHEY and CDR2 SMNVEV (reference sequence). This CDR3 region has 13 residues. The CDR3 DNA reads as TGTGCCAGCAGTTTTGGGCAGAGCTATGGCTACACCTTC. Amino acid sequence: CASSFGQSYGYTF.

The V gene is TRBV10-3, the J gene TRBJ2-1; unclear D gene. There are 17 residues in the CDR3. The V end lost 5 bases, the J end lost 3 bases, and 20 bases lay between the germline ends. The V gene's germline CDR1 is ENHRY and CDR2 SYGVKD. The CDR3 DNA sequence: TGTGCCATCAGTAACTATAGGTGGCGCCCCCTCTACAATGAGCAGTTCTTC. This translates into CAISNYRWRPLYNEQFF.

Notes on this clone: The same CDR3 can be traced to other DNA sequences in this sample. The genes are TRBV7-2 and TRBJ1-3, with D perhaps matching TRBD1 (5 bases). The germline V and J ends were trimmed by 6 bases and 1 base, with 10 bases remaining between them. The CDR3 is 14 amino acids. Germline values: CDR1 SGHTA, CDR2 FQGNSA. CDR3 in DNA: TGTGCCAGCAGTTCCCGGGGGTCTGGAAACACCATATATTTT. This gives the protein CASSSRGSGNTIYF.

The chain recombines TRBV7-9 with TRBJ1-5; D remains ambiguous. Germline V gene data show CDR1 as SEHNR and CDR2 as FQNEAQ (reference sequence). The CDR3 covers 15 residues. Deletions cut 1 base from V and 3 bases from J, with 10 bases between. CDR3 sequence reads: CASSLEFGINQPQHF. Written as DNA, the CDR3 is TGTGCCAGCAGCTTAGAATTTGGGATCAATCAGCCCCAGCATTTT.

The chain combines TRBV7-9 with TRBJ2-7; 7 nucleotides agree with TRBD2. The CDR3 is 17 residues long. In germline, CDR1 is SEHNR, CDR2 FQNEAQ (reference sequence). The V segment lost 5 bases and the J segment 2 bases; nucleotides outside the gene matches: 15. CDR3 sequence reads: CASSLGPGREATYEQYF. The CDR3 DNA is TGTGCCAGCAGCCTAGGCCCGGGACGGGAGGCCACCTACGAGCAGTACTTC.

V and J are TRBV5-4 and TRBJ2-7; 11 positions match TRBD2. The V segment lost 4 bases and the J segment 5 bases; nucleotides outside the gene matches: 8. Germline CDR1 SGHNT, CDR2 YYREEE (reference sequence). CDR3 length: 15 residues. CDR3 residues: CASSPGGSGRDEQYF. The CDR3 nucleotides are TGTGCCAGCAGCCCCGGGGGTAGCGGGAGGGACGAGCAGTACTTC.